This paragraph reports one T cell receptor (beta chain). The target antigen is unknown. This sample is part of a study of T cells in Graves' hyperthyroidism and ophthalmopathy. Overall study results and limits: Most thyroid clonotypes with frequency above 0.001 were detected in blood.

Trimming at V came to 0 bases and at J to 0 bases, leaving 5 bases not matched to a gene. This CDR3 is built from 15 residues. CDR1 DFQATT and CDR2 SNEGSKA come from the germline V gene (reference sequence). The investigators amplified TCR beta CDR3 regions from RNA transcripts. Carried out on the TCR CDR3, a first-round RT-PCR used the HTBI primer set. TCRdb analysed the multiplex PCR reads with MiXCR anew, one entry per CDR3 protein. The sample shows hundreds of thousands of distinct CDR3 sequences, around 39% of them seen only once. This chain links TRBV20-1 with TRBJ2-7, with TRBD1 matching over 7 bases. The sequenced sample consisted of blood. The TCR originated in a man younger than 30 with Graves' hyperthyroidism. DNA for the CDR3: TGCAGTGCTAGAGAGCCCAGGGGGAACTCCTACGAGCAGTACTTC. Translating gives CSAREPRGNSYEQYF.